The table lists the clone carrying this T cell receptor beta chain with a few counts. Trimming took 0 bases from V and 5 from J, leaving 7 bases between them. Germline values: CDR1 MNHNY, CDR2 SVGAGI (reference sequence). The CDR3 runs to 14 residues. The repertoire was sequenced with immunoSEQ multiplex PCR; TCRdb's copy has only in-frame clones and lacks some. The data show hundreds of thousands of clones, more than 70% seen once. Treatment described: around 19 received Ad26.COV2.S at low or high dose, single or two shots; about five received placebo; per-sample allocation not given. Sampling happened 63 days after the first vaccine or placebo injection. This record comes from a study of Ad26.COV2.S vaccination and SARS-CoV-2 variants. Study-level background: Once, or twice with 56 days between doses, Ad26.COV2.S was given intramuscularly.

The clonotype comes from a person aged 18-60 years who received the Ad26.COV2.S COVID-19 vaccine or a placebo. The rearrangement joins TRBV6-6 to TRBJ1-4; D gene unclear. This specimen consisted of peripheral blood, obtained in a trial of Ad26.COV2.S vaccine versus placebo. CDR3 nucleotide sequence: TGTGCCAGCAGTTACTCGATACGGAATGAAAAACTGTTTTTT. This encodes CASSYSIRNEKLFF.